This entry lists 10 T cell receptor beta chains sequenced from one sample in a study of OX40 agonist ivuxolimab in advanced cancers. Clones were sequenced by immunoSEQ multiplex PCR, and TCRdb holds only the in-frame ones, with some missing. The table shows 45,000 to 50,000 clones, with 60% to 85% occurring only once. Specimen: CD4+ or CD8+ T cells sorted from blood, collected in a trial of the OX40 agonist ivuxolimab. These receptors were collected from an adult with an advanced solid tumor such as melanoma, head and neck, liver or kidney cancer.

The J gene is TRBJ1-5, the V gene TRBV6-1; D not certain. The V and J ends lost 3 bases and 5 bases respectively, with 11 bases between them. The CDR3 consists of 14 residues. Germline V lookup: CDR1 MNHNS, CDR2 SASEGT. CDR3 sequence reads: CASSEVRRDQPQHF. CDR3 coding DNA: TGTGCCAGCAGTGAGGTCAGGCGTGATCAGCCCCAGCATTTT.

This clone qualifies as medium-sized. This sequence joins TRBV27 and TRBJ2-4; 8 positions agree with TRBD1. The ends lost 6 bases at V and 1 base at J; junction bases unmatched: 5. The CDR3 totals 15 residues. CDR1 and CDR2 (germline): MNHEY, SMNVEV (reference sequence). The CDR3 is CASRPTGAAKNIQYF. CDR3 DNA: TGTGCCAGCAGGCCGACAGGGGCTGCCAAAAACATTCAGTACTTC.

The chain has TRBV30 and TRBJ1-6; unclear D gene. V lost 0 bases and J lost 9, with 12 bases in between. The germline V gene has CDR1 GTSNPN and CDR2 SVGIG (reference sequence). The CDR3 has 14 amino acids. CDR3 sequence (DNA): TGTGCCTGGAGTGTCGGTAGACAAGGTTCACCCCTCCACTTT. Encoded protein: CAWSVGRQGSPLHF.

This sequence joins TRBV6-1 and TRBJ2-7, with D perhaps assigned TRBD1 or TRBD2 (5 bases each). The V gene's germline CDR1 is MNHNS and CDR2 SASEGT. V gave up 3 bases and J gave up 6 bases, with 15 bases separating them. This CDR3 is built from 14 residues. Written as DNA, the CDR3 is TGTGCCAGCAGTGAGACGTGGGGGTCTATCGAGCAGTACTTC. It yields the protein CASSETWGSIEQYF.

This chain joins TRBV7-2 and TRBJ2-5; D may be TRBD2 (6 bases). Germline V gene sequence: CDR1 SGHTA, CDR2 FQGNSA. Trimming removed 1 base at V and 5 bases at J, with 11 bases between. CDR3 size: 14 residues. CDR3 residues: CASSLGGGIETQYF. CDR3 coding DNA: TGTGCCAGCAGCTTAGGTGGGGGGATCGAGACCCAGTACTTC.

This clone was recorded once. As DNA, the CDR3 is TGTGCCAGCAGTTACTATCAGGGGGCCGCTGAAGCTTTCTTT. Protein sequence: CASSYYQGAAEAFF. The V call is TRBV6-5, the J call TRBJ1-1; 8 nucleotides align to TRBD1. CDR1 and CDR2 (germline): MNHEY, SVGAGI. V lost 1 base and J lost 6; bases outside the gene matches: 4. The CDR3 is made up of 14 amino acids.

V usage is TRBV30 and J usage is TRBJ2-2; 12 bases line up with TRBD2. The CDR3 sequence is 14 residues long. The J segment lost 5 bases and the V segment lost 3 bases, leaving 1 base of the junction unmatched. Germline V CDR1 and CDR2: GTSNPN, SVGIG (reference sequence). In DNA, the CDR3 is TGTGCCTGGAGCGGACTAGCGGGAACCGGGGAGCTGTTTTTT. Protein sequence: CAWSGLAGTGELFF. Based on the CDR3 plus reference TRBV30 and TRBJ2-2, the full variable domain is SQTIHQWPATLVQPVGSPLSLECTVEGTSNPNLYWYRQAAGRGLQLLFYSVGIGQISSEVPQNLSASRPQDRQFILSSKKLLLSDSGFYLCAWSGLAGTGELFFGEGSRLTVL.

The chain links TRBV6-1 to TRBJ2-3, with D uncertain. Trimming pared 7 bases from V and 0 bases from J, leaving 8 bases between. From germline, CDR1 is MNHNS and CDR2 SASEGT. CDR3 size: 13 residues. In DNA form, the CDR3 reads TGTGCCAGCATCCTACTTAGCACAGATACGCAGTATTTT. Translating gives CASILLSTDTQYF.

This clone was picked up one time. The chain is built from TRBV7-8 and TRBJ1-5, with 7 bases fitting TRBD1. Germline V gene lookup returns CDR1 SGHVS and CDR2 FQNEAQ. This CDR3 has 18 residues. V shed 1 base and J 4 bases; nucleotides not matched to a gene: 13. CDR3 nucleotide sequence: TGTGCCAGCAGCTTAGTAGGTTTTGTGGGACAGAAAAATCAGCCCCAGCATTTT. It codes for CASSLVGFVGQKNQPQHF.

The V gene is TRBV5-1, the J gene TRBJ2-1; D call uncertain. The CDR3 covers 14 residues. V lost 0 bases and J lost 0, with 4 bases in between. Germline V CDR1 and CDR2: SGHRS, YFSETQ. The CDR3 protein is CASSLVSSYNEQFF. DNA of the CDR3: TGCGCCAGCAGCTTGGTCAGCTCCTACAATGAGCAGTTCTTC.